The TCR beta chain under discussion was sequenced for a study of T cell responses to AZD1222 COVID-19 vaccine. This clone has just one count. No antigen is known for it. Broader study findings: Increases in Spike-specific TCR breadth and depth were seen after two AZD1222 doses.

The CDR3 totals 15 residues. V dropped 4 bases and J dropped 5; count of bases not matched to a gene: 3. Germline CDR1 is SGHRS and CDR2 is YFSETQ. The repertoire was sequenced with immunoSEQ multiplex PCR; TCRdb's copy has only in-frame clones and lacks some. The table shows fewer than 75,000 clones, with 80% to 95% occurring only once. This receptor was identified in an adult who received the MenACWY meningococcal vaccine as a control. The sequences come from peripheral blood, collected 28 days after the second dose of the MenACWY control vaccine. V is TRBV5-1 and J is TRBJ2-7, with 16 bases that match TRBD2. The CDR3 nucleotides are TGCGCCAGCAGCCGCGGGACTAGCGGGAGGGACGAGCAGTACTTC. As protein: CASSRGTSGRDEQYF.